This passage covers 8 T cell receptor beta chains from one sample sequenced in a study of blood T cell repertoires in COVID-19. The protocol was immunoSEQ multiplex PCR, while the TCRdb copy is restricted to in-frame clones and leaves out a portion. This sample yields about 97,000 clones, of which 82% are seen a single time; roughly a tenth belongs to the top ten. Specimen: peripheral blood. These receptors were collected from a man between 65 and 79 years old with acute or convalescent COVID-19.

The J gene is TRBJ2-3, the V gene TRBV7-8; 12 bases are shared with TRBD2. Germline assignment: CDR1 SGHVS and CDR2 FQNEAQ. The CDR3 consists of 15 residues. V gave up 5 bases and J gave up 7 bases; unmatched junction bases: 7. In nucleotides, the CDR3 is TGTGCCAGCAGCATACTAGCGGGGGGATTCAATACGCAGTATTTT. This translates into CASSILAGGFNTQYF.

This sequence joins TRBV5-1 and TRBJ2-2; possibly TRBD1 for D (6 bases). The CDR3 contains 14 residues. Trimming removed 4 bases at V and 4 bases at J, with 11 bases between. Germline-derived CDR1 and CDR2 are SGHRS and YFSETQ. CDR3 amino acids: CASSEGVGTGELFF. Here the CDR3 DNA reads TGCGCCAGCAGCGAGGGGGTAGGCACCGGGGAGCTGTTTTTT. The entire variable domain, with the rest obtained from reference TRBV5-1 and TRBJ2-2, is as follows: KAGVTQTPRYLIKTRGQQVTLSCSPISGHRSVSWYQQTPGQGLQFLFEYFSETQRNKGNFPGRFSGRQFSNSRSEMNVSTLELGDSALYLCASSEGVGTGELFFGEGSRLTVL.

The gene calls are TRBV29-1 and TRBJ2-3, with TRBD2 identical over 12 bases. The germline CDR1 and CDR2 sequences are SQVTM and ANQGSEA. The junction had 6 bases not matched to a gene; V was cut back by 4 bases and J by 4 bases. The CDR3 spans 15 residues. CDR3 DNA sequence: TGCAGCGTTGTTCTAGCGGGGGGGCCTGCAGATACGCAGTATTTT. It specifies CSVVLAGGPADTQYF.

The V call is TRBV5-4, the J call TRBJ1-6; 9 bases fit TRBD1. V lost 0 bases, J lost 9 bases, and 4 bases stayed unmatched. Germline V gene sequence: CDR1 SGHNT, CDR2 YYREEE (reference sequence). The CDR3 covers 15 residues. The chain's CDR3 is CASSLVGQGGSPLHF. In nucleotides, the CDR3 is TGTGCCAGCAGCTTGGTGGGACAGGGTGGTTCACCCCTCCACTTT.

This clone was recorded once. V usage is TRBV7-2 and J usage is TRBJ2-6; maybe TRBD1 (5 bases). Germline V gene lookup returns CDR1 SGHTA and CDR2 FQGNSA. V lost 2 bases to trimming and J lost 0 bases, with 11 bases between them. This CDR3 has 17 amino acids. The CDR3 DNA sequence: TGTGCCAGCAGCTTATACCTGGACACCTCTGGGGCCAACGTCCTGACTTTC. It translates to CASSLYLDTSGANVLTF.

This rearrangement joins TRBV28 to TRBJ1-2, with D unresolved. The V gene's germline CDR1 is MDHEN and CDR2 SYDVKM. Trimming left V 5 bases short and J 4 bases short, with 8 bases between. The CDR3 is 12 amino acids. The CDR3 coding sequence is TGTGCCAGCAGTATGGCGGTCTATGGCTACACCTTC. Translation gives CASSMAVYGYTF.

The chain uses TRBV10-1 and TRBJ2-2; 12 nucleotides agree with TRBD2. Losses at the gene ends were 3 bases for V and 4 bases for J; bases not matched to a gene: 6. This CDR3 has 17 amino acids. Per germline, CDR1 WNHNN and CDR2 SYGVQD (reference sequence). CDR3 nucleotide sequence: TGCGCCAGCAGTGATCTAGCGGGAGGGCAGACCACCGGGGAGCTGTTTTTT. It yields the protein CASSDLAGGQTTGELFF.

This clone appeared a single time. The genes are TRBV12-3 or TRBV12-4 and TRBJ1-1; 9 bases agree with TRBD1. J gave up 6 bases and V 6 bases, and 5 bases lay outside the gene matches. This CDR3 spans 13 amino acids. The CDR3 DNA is TGTGCCAGCAGCCCGGGACAGGGTGCTGAAGCTTTCTTT. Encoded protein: CASSPGQGAEAFF.